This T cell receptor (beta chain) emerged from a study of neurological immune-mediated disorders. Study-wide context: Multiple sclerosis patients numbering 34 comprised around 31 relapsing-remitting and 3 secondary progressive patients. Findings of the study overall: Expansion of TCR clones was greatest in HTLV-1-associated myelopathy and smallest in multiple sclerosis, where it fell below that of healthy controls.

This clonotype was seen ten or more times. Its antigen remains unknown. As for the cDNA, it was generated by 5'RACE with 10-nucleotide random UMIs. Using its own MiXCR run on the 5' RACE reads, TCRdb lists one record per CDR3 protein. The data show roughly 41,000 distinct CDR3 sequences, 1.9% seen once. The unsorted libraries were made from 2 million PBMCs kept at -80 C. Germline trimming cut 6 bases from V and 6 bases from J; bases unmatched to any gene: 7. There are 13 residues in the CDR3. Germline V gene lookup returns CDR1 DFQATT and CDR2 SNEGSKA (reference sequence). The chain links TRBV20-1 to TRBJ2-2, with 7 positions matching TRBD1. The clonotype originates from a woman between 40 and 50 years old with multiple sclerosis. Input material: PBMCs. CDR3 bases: TGCAGTGCCCCCGACAGGGCCGCCGGGGAGCTGTTTTTT. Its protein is CSAPDRAAGELFF.